These T cell receptor beta chains were read from a single sample in a study of blood T cell repertoires in COVID-19. TCRdb keeps only in-frame clones here, not all; method: immunoSEQ multiplex PCR. The data hold 100,000 to 120,000 clones, with 70% to 90% observed a single time. Sequencing input: peripheral blood. Receptors originate from a human donor in a cohort sampled during active COVID-19. Each CDR3 is given with its conserved first and last residue. D genes are given only for firm matches. The size entry is marked missing in some rows and otherwise reads once, few, many or a size class.

J	size	V	D	DNA	CDR3
TRBJ1-4	-	TRBV30	-	TGTGCCTGGAGCGCGCCATTGGGGGGTTCAGGGACAACTAATGAAAAACTGTTTTTT	CAWSAPLGGSGTTNEKLFF
TRBJ1-4	-	TRBV9	-	TGTGCCAGCAGCGTAGGAGGCAGCTCGGAAAAACTGTTTTTT	CASSVGGSSEKLFF
TRBJ2-1	-	TRBV5-6	TRBD2	TGTGCCAGCAGCTTATTCACTAGCGGGAGCACACGTGATGAGCAGTTCTTC	CASSLFTSGSTRDEQFF
TRBJ2-1	-	TRBV27	TRBD2	TGTGCCAGCAGTTTAGTAGGGACTAGCGGGGGCAGCTCCTACAATGAGCAGTTCTTC	CASSLVGTSGGSSYNEQFF
TRBJ1-6	few	TRBV27	TRBD1	TGTGCCAGCAGGCTCCTACAGGGGAGCTATAATTCACCCCTCCACTTT	CASRLLQGSYNSPLHF
TRBJ1-1	-	TRBV21-1	-	TGTGCCAGCAGCCCGGACAGGCGGAACACTGAAGCTTTCTTT	CASSPDRRNTEAFF
TRBJ1-2	-	TRBV6-5	-	TGTGCCAGCAGCGGATCGGGGATTTATGGCTACACCTTC	CASSGSGIYGYTF
TRBJ1-2	-	TRBV6-5	-	TGTGCCAGCAGTCCGACAGCTAACTATGGCTACACCTTC	CASSPTANYGYTF
TRBJ1-3	-	TRBV7-2	TRBD1	TGTGCCAGCAGCCCGACGGGACAGGGGGCTGGAAACACCATATATTTT	CASSPTGQGAGNTIYF
TRBJ1-2	-	TRBV18	-	TGTGCCAGCTCTCCGGACAGTAACTATGGCTACACCTTC	CASSPDSNYGYTF
TRBJ2-1	-	TRBV29-1	-	TGCAGCGTTTGGGACTCGACCTCCTACAATGAGCAGTTCTTC	CSVWDSTSYNEQFF
TRBJ2-3	-	TRBV3-1/TRBV3-2	-	TGTGCCAGCAGCCAAGATCGAACGCTGGGAGGTACGCAGTATTTT	CASSQDRTLGGTQYF
TRBJ2-1	-	TRBV10-2	TRBD1	TGCGCCAGCAGCGGACAGGGGGAAGCCTACAATGAGCAGTTCTTC	CASSGQGEAYNEQFF
TRBJ2-4	-	TRBV19	TRBD1	TGTGCCAGTAGTACTTCGTGGACAGGCAGGATACAGTACTTC	CASSTSWTGRIQYF
TRBJ1-1	-	TRBV6-5	TRBD1	TGTGCCAGCAGTCGGAACAGGGGAGGGAACACTGAAGCTTTCTTT	CASSRNRGGNTEAFF
TRBJ2-1	-	TRBV18	-	TGTGCCAGCTCACCACCGTCCGGTTACAATGAGCAGTTCTTC	CASSPPSGYNEQFF
TRBJ1-4	-	TRBV19	TRBD1	TGTGCCAGTCTCCCTCCGGGACAGGGGTGGGCTAATGAAAAACTGTTTTTT	CASLPPGQGWANEKLFF
TRBJ1-1	-	TRBV5-4	-	TGTGCCAGCAGCAAAAAGGACAGTATGAACACTGAAGCTTTCTTT	CASSKKDSMNTEAFF
TRBJ2-7	-	TRBV10-2	-	TGCGCCAGCAGTAGGGACAACAATGTTGTCTCCTACGAGCAGTACTTC	CASSRDNNVVSYEQYF
TRBJ2-2	-	TRBV10-2	TRBD2	TGCGCCAGCAGCCTACGACGGGGGGGCCAGGTCGGGGAGCTGTTTTTT	CASSLRRGGQVGELFF
TRBJ2-2	-	TRBV3-1/TRBV3-2	-	TGTGCCAGCAGCCCGTCGTCCTGGGAGCTGTTTTTT	CASSPSSWELFF
TRBJ2-1	-	TRBV24-1	-	TGTGCCACCAGTGCGACACTTGGATACGACGAGCAGTTCTTC	CATSATLGYDEQFF
TRBJ2-2	-	TRBV7-2	-	TGTGCCAGCAGCTTATCTTGGGGCGCGGACACCGGGGAGCTGTTTTTT	CASSLSWGADTGELFF
TRBJ2-5	-	TRBV7-9	-	TGTGCCAGCAGCTTATGGTCTGCAGGGGAAGAGACCCAGTACTTC	CASSLWSAGEETQYF